This T cell receptor (beta chain) was observed in a study of T cells in Graves' hyperthyroidism and ophthalmopathy. The CDR3 is made up of 15 amino acids. Germline assignment: CDR1 SGHDT and CDR2 YYEEEE. After removal of 5 bases from V and 4 bases from J, the junction contained 10 bases not matched to a gene. The source material, RNA transcripts, was used to amplify TCR beta CDR3 regions. The TCR CDR3 was amplified in a first-round RT-PCR using the HTBI primer set. TCRdb called the multiplex PCR reads again in MiXCR, with one record for every CDR3 protein. The sample consists of 340,000 or so distinct CDR3 sequences, over 15% of them appearing once.

The V gene is TRBV5-6, the J gene TRBJ2-7, with TRBD1 identical over 9 bases. The clonotype was recovered from a young man with Graves' hyperthyroidism. The sequenced material came from blood. CDR3 DNA: TGTGCCAGCAGAGGATCAGGGACAGGGAAGTACGAGCAGTACTTC. This sequence encodes CASRGSGTGKYEQYF.